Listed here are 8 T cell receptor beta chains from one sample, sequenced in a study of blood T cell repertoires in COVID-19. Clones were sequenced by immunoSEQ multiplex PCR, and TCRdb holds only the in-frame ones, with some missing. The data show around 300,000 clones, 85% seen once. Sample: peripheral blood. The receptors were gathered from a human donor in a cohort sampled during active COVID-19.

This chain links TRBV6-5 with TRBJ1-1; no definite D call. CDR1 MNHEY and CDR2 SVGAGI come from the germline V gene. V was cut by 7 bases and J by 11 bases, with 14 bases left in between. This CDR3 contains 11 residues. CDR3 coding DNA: TGTGCCAGCATCGGACTCCTCGGTGCTTTCTTT. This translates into CASIGLLGAFF.

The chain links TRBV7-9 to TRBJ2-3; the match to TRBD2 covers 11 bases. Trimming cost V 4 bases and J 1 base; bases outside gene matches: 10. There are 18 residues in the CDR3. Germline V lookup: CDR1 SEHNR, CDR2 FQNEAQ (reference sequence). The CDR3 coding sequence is TGTGCCAGCAGCTCCAGGGCCCTACTAGCGGGGGGCACAGATACGCAGTATTTT. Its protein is CASSSRALLAGGTDTQYF.

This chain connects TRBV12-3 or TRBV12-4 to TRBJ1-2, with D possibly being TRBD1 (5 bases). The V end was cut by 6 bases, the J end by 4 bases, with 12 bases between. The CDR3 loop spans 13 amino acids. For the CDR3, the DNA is TGTGCCAGCAGCGACAGAGGAATCTATGGCTACACCTTC. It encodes CASSDRGIYGYTF.

The CDR3, as DNA: TGTGCCAGCTCACCACGACAGTTGGAGAACACTGAAGCTTTCTTT. This encodes CASSPRQLENTEAFF. The genes are TRBV18 and TRBJ1-1, with D possibly matching TRBD1 (5 bases). V was clipped by 1 base and J by 1 base, with 10 bases between them. The CDR3 covers 15 residues. Germline lookup yields CDR1 KGHSH and CDR2 LQKENI.

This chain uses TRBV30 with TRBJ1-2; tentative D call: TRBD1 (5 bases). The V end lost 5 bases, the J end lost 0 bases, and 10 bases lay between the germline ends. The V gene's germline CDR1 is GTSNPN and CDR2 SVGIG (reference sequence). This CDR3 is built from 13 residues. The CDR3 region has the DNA TGTGCCTGGGACGTAGGGGCTAACTATGGCTACACCTTC. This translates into CAWDVGANYGYTF.

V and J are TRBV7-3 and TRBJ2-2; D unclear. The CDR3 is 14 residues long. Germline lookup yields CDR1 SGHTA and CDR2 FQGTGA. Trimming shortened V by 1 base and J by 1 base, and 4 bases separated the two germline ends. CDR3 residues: CASSLRQNTGELFF. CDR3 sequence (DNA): TGTGCCAGCAGCTTAAGGCAGAACACCGGGGAGCTGTTTTTT.

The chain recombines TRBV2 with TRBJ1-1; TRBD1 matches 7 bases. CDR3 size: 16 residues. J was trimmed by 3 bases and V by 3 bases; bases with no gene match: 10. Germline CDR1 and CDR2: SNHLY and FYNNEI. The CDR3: CASSDVQGMWDTEAFF. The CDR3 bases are TGTGCCAGCAGTGACGTACAGGGGATGTGGGACACTGAAGCTTTCTTT.

CDR3 amino acids: CSVRKGQGSNYGYTF. DNA of the CDR3: TGCAGCGTTCGAAAGGGACAGGGGTCTAACTATGGCTACACCTTC. The rearrangement joins TRBV29-1 to TRBJ1-2; TRBD1 agrees at 10 bases. Trimming at V came to 5 bases and at J to 0 bases, leaving 6 bases not matched to a gene. Germline CDR1 reads SQVTM; CDR2 reads ANQGSEA. The CDR3 length is 15 residues.